The 16 T cell receptor beta chains in this list originate from one sample, sequenced in a study of CD8 T cells in Susac syndrome. Roughly 0.45 to 1 ug RNA was reverse transcribed with random hexamers. TCRdb redid the calling of the immunoSEQ multiplex PCR reads with MiXCR, one entry per CDR3 protein. The profile shows some 260,000 distinct CDR3 sequences, 93% of them singletons. The sequenced sample consisted of CD4+ T cells from PBMCs. The receptor source for this set is a human donor with multiple sclerosis.

The V call is TRBV6-5, the J call TRBJ2-7; 8 bases fit TRBD1. With 6 bases clipped from V and 5 bases from J, the junction kept 12 bases outside the gene matches. From germline, CDR1 is MNHEY and CDR2 SVGAGI. This CDR3 has 15 amino acids. This CDR3 is CASSPIDRGSNEQYF. CDR3 sequence (DNA): TGTGCCAGCAGCCCGATCGACAGGGGATCCAACGAGCAGTACTTC.

The chain carries TRBV5-1 and TRBJ1-1; unclear D gene. Germline CDR1 SGHRS, CDR2 YFSETQ. The CDR3 consists of 15 residues. Trimming cost V 3 bases and J 5 bases, with 17 bases left between them. CDR3 in amino acids: CASSYSSRRETEAFF. For the CDR3, the DNA is TGCGCCAGCAGCTATAGTAGTCGGAGGGAGACTGAAGCTTTCTTT.

The J gene is TRBJ2-1, the V gene TRBV7-2; TRBD2 aligns across 7 bases. Germline lookup yields CDR1 SGHTA and CDR2 FQGNSA. The V and J ends lost 1 base and 15 bases, in that order; junction bases with no gene match: 9. This CDR3 is built from 13 residues. DNA for the CDR3: TGTGCCAGCAGCTTAGTGGGAGGGGACGATGGGTTCTTC. Protein product: CASSLVGGDDGFF.

The chain employs TRBV6-1 and TRBJ1-1, with 7 positions matching TRBD1. Germline-derived CDR1 and CDR2 are MNHNS and SASEGT. This CDR3 contains 13 residues. J gave up 4 bases and V 8 bases, and 7 bases lay outside the gene matches. The CDR3 bases are TGTGCCAGCTCCCAGACAGGGAGCACTGAAGCTTTCTTT. Its translation: CASSQTGSTEAFF.

This sequence joins TRBV6-1 and TRBJ1-5; D is ambiguous. CDR1 is MNHNS, CDR2 SASEGT, per germline. V lost 2 bases to trimming and J lost 3 bases, with 20 bases between them. This CDR3 is 18 amino acids long. CDR3: CASSEIDGLSYTNQPQHF. The CDR3 DNA follows: TGTGCCAGCAGTGAAATTGACGGTCTCTCCTATACCAATCAGCCCCAGCATTTT.

CDR3 region: CASSRLDGTEAFF. CDR3 sequence (DNA): TGTGCCAGCAGCCGATTGGATGGAACTGAAGCTTTCTTT. V usage is TRBV7-9 and J usage is TRBJ1-1, with D unclear. Germline CDR1 SEHNR, CDR2 FQNEAQ (reference sequence). V dropped 5 bases and J dropped 5 bases, with 12 bases sitting between them. This CDR3 comprises 13 residues.

The chain uses TRBV6-1 and TRBJ2-3, with D tentatively TRBD2 (6 bases). V was trimmed by 3 bases and J by 9 bases, leaving 16 bases between them. Germline values: CDR1 MNHNS, CDR2 SASEGT. This CDR3 is 14 amino acids long. CDR3 sequence: CASSEGLSHQTQYF. The DNA of the CDR3 is TGTGCCAGCAGTGAGGGACTCTCTCACCAGACGCAGTATTTT.

The chain employs TRBV7-3 and TRBJ2-1, with TRBD1 matching 9 bases. V dropped 5 bases and J dropped 5; count of bases not matched to a gene: 7. The germline gives CDR1 SGHTA, CDR2 FQGTGA. This CDR3 comprises 15 residues. The CDR3 nucleotides read TGTGCCAGCAGCCTCCGGGACAGGGTCCACAATGAGCAGTTCTTC. Its protein is CASSLRDRVHNEQFF.

This clonotype was seen once. V is TRBV7-2 and J is TRBJ2-7; D gene uncertain. The CDR3 sequence is 13 residues long. Trimming shortened V by 0 bases and J by 7 bases, and 10 bases separated the two germline ends. Germline loops: CDR1 SGHTA, CDR2 FQGNSA. CDR3 bases: TGTGCCAGCAGCTTAGCGCTTGGGCGGGAGCAGTACTTC. Translating gives CASSLALGREQYF. Filled out from reference TRBV7-2 and TRBJ2-7, the complete variable domain reads GAGVSQSPSNKVTEKGKDVELRCDPISGHTALYWYRQSLGQGLEFLIYFQGNSAPDKSGLPSDRFSAERTGGSVSTLTIQRTQQEDSAVYLCASSLALGREQYFGPGTRLTVT.

The chain uses TRBV6-1 and TRBJ2-1, with 13 bases matching TRBD2. Germline trimming cut 6 bases from V and 0 bases from J; bases unmatched to any gene: 8. The germline gives CDR1 MNHNS, CDR2 SASEGT. There are 18 residues in the CDR3. As DNA, the CDR3 is TGTGCCAGCAGCCCGGGACTAGCGGGGCGGCGCTCCTACAATGAGCAGTTCTTC. Translation: CASSPGLAGRRSYNEQFF.

The chain couples TRBV9 to TRBJ1-5; the D is unclear. CDR3 length: 15 amino acids. Germline values: CDR1 SGDLS, CDR2 YYNGEE. V lost 0 bases, J lost 3 bases, and 10 bases lay in between. Here the CDR3 DNA reads TGTGCCAGCAGCGTAGACCCAGGATTCAATCAGCCCCAGCATTTT. Its translation is CASSVDPGFNQPQHF. The entire variable domain, with the rest obtained from reference TRBV9 and TRBJ1-5, is as follows: DSGVTQTPKHLITATGQRVTLRCSPRSGDLSVYWYQQSLDQGLQFLIQYYNGEERAKGNILERFSAQQFPDLHSELNLSSLELGDSALYFCASSVDPGFNQPQHFGDGTRLSIL.

CDR3 in DNA: TGCAGCGTTGTTTTGGGCGGGAACACTGAAGCTTTCTTT. Its protein product is CSVVLGGNTEAFF. The J gene is TRBJ1-1, the V gene TRBV29-1; D gene unclear. CDR1 is SQVTM, CDR2 ANQGSEA, per germline. V was trimmed by 4 bases and J by 1 base, leaving 10 bases between them. This CDR3 has 13 amino acids.

The chain is built from TRBV29-1 and TRBJ2-7; D may be TRBD1 (6 bases). Deletions cut 0 bases from V and 5 bases from J, with 14 bases between. This CDR3 contains 14 residues. Germline V gene lookup returns CDR1 SQVTM and CDR2 ANQGSEA. This chain's CDR3 is CSVEDGGALDEQYF. The DNA of the CDR3 is TGCAGCGTTGAAGATGGGGGCGCGTTGGACGAGCAGTACTTC.

The chain is built from TRBV12-3 or TRBV12-4 and TRBJ1-2, with 9 bases lining up with TRBD1. The CDR3 extends over 15 amino acids. V was clipped by 4 bases and J by 6 bases; unmatched bases: 9. DNA of the CDR3: TGTGCCAGCAGTTGGCGACAGGGGGGTGGTAATGGCTACACCTTC. Amino acid sequence: CASSWRQGGGNGYTF.

This clonotype was observed a single time. The chain has TRBV7-6 and TRBJ2-6; the D is unclear. Germline V lookup: CDR1 SGHVS, CDR2 FNYEAQ. The V end lost 2 bases, the J end lost 1 base, and 15 bases lay between the germline ends. The CDR3 has 18 amino acids. The DNA for the CDR3 is TGTGCCAGCAGCTTATACGGTGGCAGACCTTCTGGGGCCAACGTCCTGACTTTC. It yields the protein CASSLYGGRPSGANVLTF.

V usage is TRBV15 and J usage is TRBJ2-6; D is undetermined. The CDR3 spans 18 residues. Trimming cost V 0 bases and J 4 bases, with 16 bases left between them. Germline V gene sequence: CDR1 LNHNV, CDR2 YYDKDF (reference sequence). The CDR3 protein is CATSRDARPPRGANVLTF. DNA for the CDR3: TGTGCCACCAGCAGAGATGCACGTCCTCCGCGAGGGGCCAACGTCCTGACTTTC. The variable domain in full, with the rest retrieved from reference TRBV15 and TRBJ2-6, is DAMVIQNPRYQVTQFGKPVTLSCSQTLNHNVMYWYQQKSSQAPKLLFHYYDKDFNNEADTPDNFQSRRPNTSFCFLDIRSPGLGDTAMYLCATSRDARPPRGANVLTFGAGSRLTVL.